The entry below gives a single T cell receptor beta chain sequence along with its context. The data are from a study of brain T cells in children with intractable seizures. Method: immunoSEQ multiplex PCR; TCRdb's copy keeps in-frame clones and lacks some. The data show tens of thousands of clones, 90% to 95% seen once. Specimen: peripheral blood, collected at surgery. The TCR was taken from a boy between 10 and 17 years old with focal cortical dysplasia and intractable seizures.

The CDR3 bases are TGTGCCAGCAGCGTAGGATCTGGATCCACCACAGATACGCAGTATTTT. Its translation is CASSVGSGSTTDTQYF. This sequence joins TRBV9 and TRBJ2-3, with D unresolved. CDR1 and CDR2 (germline): SGDLS, YYNGEE. V was cut by 0 bases and J by 2 bases, with 13 bases left in between. The CDR3 consists of 16 residues. Based on the CDR3 plus reference TRBV9 and TRBJ2-3, the full variable domain is DSGVTQTPKHLITATGQRVTLRCSPRSGDLSVYWYQQSLDQGLQFLIQYYNGEERAKGNILERFSAQQFPDLHSELNLSSLELGDSALYFCASSVGSGSTTDTQYFGPGTRLTVL.